A single sample is the source of the 12 T cell receptor beta chains below, sequenced in a study of blood T cell repertoires in COVID-19. The method was immunoSEQ multiplex PCR; TCRdb's version includes in-frame clones alone and lacks a portion of them. This repertoire shows more than 200,000 clones, about nine tenths found once; its top ten account for 9.5% to 13%. Sequencing used peripheral blood. These receptors were obtained from a man aged 50 or older with COVID-19, enrolled during active disease.

A single count supports this clone. CDR3 sequence reads: CATSRDRSKGGTDTQYF. The CDR3, as DNA: TGTGCCACCAGCAGAGATCGGTCCAAGGGGGGCACAGATACGCAGTATTTT. V gene TRBV15 combines with J gene TRBJ2-3; a weak D match, TRBD1 (6 bases). The CDR3 totals 17 residues. Trimming removed 0 bases at V and 1 base at J, with 14 bases between. CDR1 LNHNV and CDR2 YYDKDF come from the germline V gene (reference sequence).

This clone appeared a single time. The rearrangement uses TRBV28 and TRBJ1-5, with 7 nucleotides matching TRBD1. The CDR3 consists of 16 residues. The V gene end was trimmed by 5 bases and the J gene end by 0 bases; junction bases not matched to a gene: 7. Germline V lookup: CDR1 MDHEN, CDR2 SYDVKM. The CDR3 loop reads CASSGRDRISNQPQHF. CDR3 nucleotide sequence: TGTGCCAGCAGTGGCCGGGACAGAATTAGCAATCAGCCCCAGCATTTT.

This chain uses TRBV4-3 with TRBJ1-1; D is possibly TRBD1 (5 bases). Germline V gene data show CDR1 as LGHNA and CDR2 as YSLEER. The CDR3 extends over 16 amino acids. The ends were cut back, 2 bases at V and 6 bases at J, with 19 bases in the middle. The CDR3 reads CASSQTAGKAKSEAFF. For the CDR3, the DNA is TGCGCCAGCAGCCAAACGGCAGGGAAGGCGAAGTCTGAAGCTTTCTTT.

This chain connects TRBV7-3 to TRBJ2-1, with 9 bases fitting TRBD1. Germline V lookup: CDR1 SGHTA, CDR2 FQGTGA. The CDR3 extends over 15 amino acids. The trim removed 0 bases at V and 5 bases at J, leaving 2 bases unmatched. CDR3 protein: CASSLTGTGNNEQFF. CDR3 coding DNA: TGTGCCAGCAGCTTAACTGGGACAGGGAACAATGAGCAGTTCTTC.

J is TRBJ1-2 and V is TRBV12-3 or TRBV12-4; TRBD1 matches 7 bases. The CDR3 has 13 amino acids. V shed 7 bases, J shed 3 bases, and the junction held 5 bases outside the gene matches. In DNA form, the CDR3 reads TGTGCCAGCACTGACGGGACAGACTATGGCTACACCTTC. Translating gives CASTDGTDYGYTF.

J is TRBJ2-5 and V is TRBV5-1, with 9 bases that match TRBD1. CDR3 length: 15 amino acids. Trimming took 0 bases from V and 1 from J; bases not matched to a gene: 1. Germline lookup yields CDR1 SGHRS and CDR2 YFSETQ. CDR3 sequence (DNA): TGCGCCAGCAGCTTGGCACAGGGGGCCCAAGAGACCCAGTACTTC. It yields the protein CASSLAQGAQETQYF.

The V and J genes are TRBV4-1 and TRBJ2-3; 7 nucleotides agree with TRBD2. Germline V gene data show CDR1 as MGHRA and CDR2 as YSYEKL. The CDR3 has 16 residues. J was trimmed by 1 base and V by 1 base; bases with no gene match: 5. The DNA of the CDR3 is TGCGCCAGCAGCCAAGGTGACCGGGGGGGCACAGATACGCAGTATTTT. It is translated as CASSQGDRGGTDTQYF.

The V gene is TRBV19, the J gene TRBJ2-7, with 10 bases identical to TRBD1. CDR1 and CDR2 (germline): LNHDA, SQIVND (reference sequence). V was pared by 5 bases and J by 10 bases, with 8 bases of the junction left unmatched. The CDR3 runs to 13 residues. CDR3 sequence reads: CASSPTGQGPQYF. In DNA form, the CDR3 reads TGTGCCAGTAGTCCAACGGGACAGGGGCCTCAGTACTTC.

The chain is built from TRBV18 and TRBJ2-1, with a weak D call TRBD1 (5 bases). This CDR3 contains 11 residues. The germline V and J ends were trimmed by 2 bases and 9 bases, with 5 bases remaining between them. Germline-derived CDR1 and CDR2 are KGHSH and LQKENI. This chain's CDR3 is CASSPRGEQFF. CDR3 sequence (DNA): TGTGCCAGCTCACCAAGGGGTGAGCAGTTCTTC.

The chain recombines TRBV2 with TRBJ1-5; possible D gene TRBD1, 5 bases. Germline CDR1 is SNHLY and CDR2 is FYNNEI. This CDR3 is 15 amino acids long. V lost 1 base to trimming and J lost 4 bases, with 11 bases between them. The CDR3 region is CASSEGGVANQPQHF. DNA for the CDR3: TGTGCCAGCAGTGAAGGGGGGGTAGCAAATCAGCCCCAGCATTTT.

The chain uses TRBV20-1 and TRBJ1-1, with D uncertain. Trimming took off 3 bases at V and 1 base at J, with 3 bases between the two ends. Per germline, CDR1 DFQATT and CDR2 SNEGSKA (reference sequence). The CDR3 spans 11 residues. CDR3 region: CSASRNTEAFF. In DNA form, the CDR3 reads TGCAGTGCTAGTCGGAACACTGAAGCTTTCTTT.

The chain combines TRBV29-1 with TRBJ2-7; 7 nucleotides match TRBD1. The CDR3 covers 13 residues. From germline, CDR1 is SQVTM and CDR2 ANQGSEA. V lost 6 bases and J lost 0; bases outside the gene matches: 5. In nucleotides, the CDR3 is TGCAGCGTCGGCCGGGACAGCTCCTACGAGCAGTACTTC. Protein: CSVGRDSSYEQYF.